This entry lists 6 T cell receptor beta chains sequenced from one sample in a study of shared clonotypes between healthy human individuals. TCRdb's copy holds only in-frame clones and misses some; the assay was immunoSEQ multiplex PCR. The table lists 550,000 to 600,000 clones, roughly 98% of them singletons. Naive CD8 cells lacked CD45RO, underwent positive selection for CCR7 and left out terminally differentiated effector memory CD45RA+ cells. The sample taken for sequencing was naive CD8+ T cells sorted from blood. The receptor set was obtained from a man aged 25 to 45 in good health.

The CDR3 DNA sequence: TGTGCCAGCAGTGAATCAAGCCGTAGGACTCTCACCTACGAGCAGTACTTC. As protein: CASSESSRRTLTYEQYF. The gene calls are TRBV25-1 and TRBJ2-7, with D tentatively TRBD2 (5 bases). V lost 1 base to trimming and J lost 2 bases, with 18 bases between them. CDR3 size: 17 residues. Germline V lookup: CDR1 MGHDK, CDR2 SYGVNS.

A word on this clone: Germline and junction disagree at one end, which may indicate a read error. CDR3 in amino acids: CATSATGNNDGYTF. The CDR3 DNA follows: TGTGCCACCAGCGCGACGGGGAATAACGATGGCTACACCTTC. The chain links TRBV15 to TRBJ1-2; no reliable D call. Per the germline V gene, CDR1 is LNHNV and CDR2 is YYDKDF (reference sequence). The CDR3 is 14 residues long.

This clone was detected once. The V call is TRBV7-3, the J call TRBJ2-2; D is tentatively TRBD1 or TRBD2 (5 bases each). V lost 6 bases to trimming and J lost 5 bases, with 13 bases between them. This CDR3 contains 14 residues. Germline V gene data show CDR1 as SGHTA and CDR2 as FQGTGA. CDR3 residues: CASRGTQYTGELFF. CDR3 bases: TGTGCCAGCAGGGGGACCCAATATACCGGGGAGCTGTTTTTT.

The V gene is TRBV19, the J gene TRBJ2-1; tentative D call: TRBD1 (7 bases). CDR3 size: 13 residues. Per germline, CDR1 LNHDA and CDR2 SQIVND (reference sequence). The V end lost 11 bases, the J end lost 0 bases, and 11 bases lay between the germline ends. The DNA of the CDR3 is TGTGCCTCAGGGGGGAACTCCTACAATGAGCAGTTCTTC. It codes for CASGGNSYNEQFF.

The V call is TRBV9, the J call TRBJ2-5, with no clear D. From germline, CDR1 is SGDLS and CDR2 YYNGEE. Trimming removed 7 bases from V and 0 bases from J, with 10 bases in between. The CDR3 runs to 13 residues. The CDR3 region is CASRARDQETQYF. CDR3 in DNA: TGTGCCAGCCGAGCGAGAGACCAAGAGACCCAGTACTTC.

The J gene is TRBJ2-7, the V gene TRBV2; the D call may be TRBD1 or TRBD2 (5 bases each). Deletions cut 7 bases from V and 2 bases from J, with 12 bases between. This CDR3 is 13 amino acids long. Germline V gene sequence: CDR1 SNHLY, CDR2 FYNNEI. CDR3 DNA sequence: TGTGCCAGCAAGGGGAGTACGACCTACGAGCAGTACTTC. Its protein product is CASKGSTTYEQYF.